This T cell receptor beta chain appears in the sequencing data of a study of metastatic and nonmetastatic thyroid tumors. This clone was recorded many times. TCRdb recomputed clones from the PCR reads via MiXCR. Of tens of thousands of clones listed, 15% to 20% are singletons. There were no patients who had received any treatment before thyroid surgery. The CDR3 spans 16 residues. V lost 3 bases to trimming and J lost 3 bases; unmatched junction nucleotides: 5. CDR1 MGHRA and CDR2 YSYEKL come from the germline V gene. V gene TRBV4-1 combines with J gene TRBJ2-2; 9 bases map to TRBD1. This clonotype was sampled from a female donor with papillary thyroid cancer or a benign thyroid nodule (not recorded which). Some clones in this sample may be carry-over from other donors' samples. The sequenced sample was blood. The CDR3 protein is CASSQSGTGYTGELFF. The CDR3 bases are TGCGCCAGCAGCCAGTCCGGGACAGGGTACACCGGGGAGCTGTTTTTT.